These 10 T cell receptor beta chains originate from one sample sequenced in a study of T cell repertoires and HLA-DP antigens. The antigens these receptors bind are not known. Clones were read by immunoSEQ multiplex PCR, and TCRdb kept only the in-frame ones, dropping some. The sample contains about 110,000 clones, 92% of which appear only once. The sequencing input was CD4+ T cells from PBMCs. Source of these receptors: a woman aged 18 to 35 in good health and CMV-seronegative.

CDR3 protein: CASSRRLSSGANVLTF. The CDR3 nucleotides read TGTGCCAGCAGTCGACGACTGAGCTCTGGGGCCAACGTCCTGACTTTC. V and J are TRBV25-1 and TRBJ2-6; no clear D. The CDR3 totals 16 residues. The V gene lost 5 bases and the J gene lost 0 bases, with 11 bases spanning the gap. Germline CDR1 is MGHDK and CDR2 is SYGVNS.

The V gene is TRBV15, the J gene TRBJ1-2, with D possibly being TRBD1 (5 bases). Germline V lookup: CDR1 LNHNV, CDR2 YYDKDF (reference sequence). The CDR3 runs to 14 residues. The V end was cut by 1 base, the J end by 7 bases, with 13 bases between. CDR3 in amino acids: CATSRALAGTGYTF. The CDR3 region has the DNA TGTGCCACCAGCAGAGCATTGGCAGGGACTGGCTACACCTTC. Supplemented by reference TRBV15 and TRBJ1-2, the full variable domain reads DAMVIQNPRYQVTQFGKPVTLSCSQTLNHNVMYWYQQKSSQAPKLLFHYYDKDFNNEADTPDNFQSRRPNTSFCFLDIRSPGLGDTAMYLCATSRALAGTGYTFGSGTRLTVV.

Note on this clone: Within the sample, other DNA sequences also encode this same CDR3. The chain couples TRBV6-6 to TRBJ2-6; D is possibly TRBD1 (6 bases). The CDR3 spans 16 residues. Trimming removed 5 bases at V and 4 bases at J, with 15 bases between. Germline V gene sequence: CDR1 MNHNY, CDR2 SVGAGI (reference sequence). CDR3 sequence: CASSSTGISGANVLTF. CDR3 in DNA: TGTGCCAGCAGTAGTACAGGGATTTCCGGGGCCAACGTCCTGACTTTC.

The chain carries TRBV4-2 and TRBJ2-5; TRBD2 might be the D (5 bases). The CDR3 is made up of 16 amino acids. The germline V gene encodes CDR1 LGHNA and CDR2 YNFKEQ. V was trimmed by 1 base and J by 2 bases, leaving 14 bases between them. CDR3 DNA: TGTGCCAGCAGCCAAGCGGCTAGCCGAGTGCAAGAGACCCAGTACTTC. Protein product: CASSQAASRVQETQYF.

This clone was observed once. The CDR3 sequence is CASSSHPVGGLPKNIQYF. Here the CDR3 DNA reads TGTGCCAGCAGCTCCCATCCGGTGGGGGGTCTACCCAAAAACATTCAGTACTTC. This chain links TRBV7-9 with TRBJ2-4; the D gene is possibly TRBD2 (6 bases). The CDR3 extends over 18 amino acids. The germline V gene has CDR1 SEHNR and CDR2 FQNEAQ (reference sequence). Trimming left V 4 bases short and J 2 bases short, with 21 bases between.

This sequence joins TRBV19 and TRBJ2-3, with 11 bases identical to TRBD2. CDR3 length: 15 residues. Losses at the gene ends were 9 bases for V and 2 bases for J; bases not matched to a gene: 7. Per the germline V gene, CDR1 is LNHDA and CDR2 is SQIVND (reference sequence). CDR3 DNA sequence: TGTGCCAGCCGAAGACTAGCGGGGTTCACAGATACGCAGTATTTT. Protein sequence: CASRRLAGFTDTQYF.

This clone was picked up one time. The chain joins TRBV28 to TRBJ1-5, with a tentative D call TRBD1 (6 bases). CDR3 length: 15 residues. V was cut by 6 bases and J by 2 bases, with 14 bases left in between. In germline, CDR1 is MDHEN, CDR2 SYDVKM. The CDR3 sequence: CASRGAGVGNQPQHF. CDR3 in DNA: TGTGCCAGCAGGGGGGCAGGGGTGGGCAATCAGCCCCAGCATTTT.

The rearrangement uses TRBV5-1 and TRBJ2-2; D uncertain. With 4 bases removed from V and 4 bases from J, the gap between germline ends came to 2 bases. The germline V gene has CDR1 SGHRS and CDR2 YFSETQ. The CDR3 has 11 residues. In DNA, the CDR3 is TGCGCCAGCAGCGGCACCGGGGAGCTGTTTTTT. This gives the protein CASSGTGELFF. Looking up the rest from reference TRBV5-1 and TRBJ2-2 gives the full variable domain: KAGVTQTPRYLIKTRGQQVTLSCSPISGHRSVSWYQQTPGQGLQFLFEYFSETQRNKGNFPGRFSGRQFSNSRSEMNVSTLELGDSALYLCASSGTGELFFGEGSRLTVL.

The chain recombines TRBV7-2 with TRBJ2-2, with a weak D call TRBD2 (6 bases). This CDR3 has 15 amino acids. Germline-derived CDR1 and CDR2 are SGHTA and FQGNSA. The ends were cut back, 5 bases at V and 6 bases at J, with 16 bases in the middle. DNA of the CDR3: TGTGCCAGCAGCCCTCCGTGGGGGGTTGCCGGGGAGCTGTTTTTT. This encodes CASSPPWGVAGELFF.

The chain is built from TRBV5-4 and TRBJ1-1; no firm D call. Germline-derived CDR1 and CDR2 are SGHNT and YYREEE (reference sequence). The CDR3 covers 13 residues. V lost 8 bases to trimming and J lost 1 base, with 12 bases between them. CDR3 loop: CASSPGPNTEAFF. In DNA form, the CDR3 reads TGTGCCAGTAGCCCCGGTCCGAACACTGAAGCTTTCTTT.